These T cell receptor beta chains were read from a single sample in a study of PD-1 blockade in classical Hodgkin lymphoma. Produced via immunoSEQ multiplex PCR; TCRdb's table is partial and in-frame only. This table has roughly 90,000 clones, about 83% appearing once. The source was peripheral blood mononuclear cells (PBMCs), collected before the fourth cycle of nivolumab. These receptors all stem from a human donor with classical Hodgkin lymphoma. Both conserved end residues are part of each CDR3. The order of the fields is clone size, CDR3 length, J gene, V gene, D gene, CDR3 protein, CDR3 DNA. The D gene is left open where the match is weak. Where a row states a size, it is once, few, many or the class of an expanded clone; other rows omit it.

once	14	TRBJ2-2	TRBV9	NA	CASSAGHYTGELFF	TGTGCCAGCAGCGCTGGACATTACACCGGGGAGCTGTTTTTT
NA	13	TRBJ1-4	TRBV10-3	NA	CAITKNEGEKLFF	TGTGCCATCACCAAAAACGAGGGTGAAAAACTGTTTTTT
NA	17	TRBJ1-4	TRBV4-1	TRBD1	CASSPTDRFATNEKLFF	TGCGCCAGCAGCCCAACGGACAGGTTTGCGACTAATGAAAAACTGTTTTTT
NA	11	TRBJ1-1	TRBV6-6	NA	CASSQEVEAFF	TGTGCCAGCAGCCAGGAGGTTGAAGCTTTCTTT
few	13	TRBJ1-2	TRBV28	NA	CASTLPGAGGYTF	TGTGCCAGCACCCTACCAGGGGCGGGAGGCTACACCTTC
NA	14	TRBJ2-5	TRBV6-5	TRBD2	CASSYRLAEETQYF	TGTGCCAGCAGTTACCGACTAGCGGAAGAGACCCAGTACTTC
few	16	TRBJ2-3	TRBV19	NA	CASSPRTPTSTDTQYF	TGTGCCAGTAGTCCCCGAACGCCAACGAGCACAGATACGCAGTATTTT
NA	16	TRBJ1-2	TRBV2	NA	CASSEAEGVKVYGYTF	TGTGCCAGCAGTGAAGCTGAGGGGGTAAAGGTCTATGGCTACACCTTC
NA	14	TRBJ1-2	TRBV10-3	NA	CAISDRGFNYGYTF	TGTGCCATCAGTGATAGGGGGTTTAACTATGGCTACACCTTC
once	13	TRBJ2-5	TRBV11-2	NA	CASSYTGEETQYF	TGTGCCAGCAGTTATACAGGAGAGGAGACCCAGTACTTC
NA	15	TRBJ2-1	TRBV5-4	TRBD2	CASSLALAAYNEQFF	TGTGCCAGCAGCTTGGCTCTAGCGGCTTACAATGAGCAGTTCTTC
NA	14	TRBJ1-1	TRBV5-5	NA	CASSSLGMNTEAFF	TGTGCCAGCAGCTCCTTGGGGATGAACACTGAAGCTTTCTTT
NA	17	TRBJ1-1	TRBV9	NA	CASSVAPLGGGNTEAFF	TGTGCCAGCAGCGTCGCCCCTCTTGGGGGGGGAAACACTGAAGCTTTCTTT
NA	14	TRBJ1-3	TRBV9	NA	CASSVQGSGNTIYF	TGTGCCAGCAGCGTACAGGGCTCTGGAAACACCATATATTTT
NA	14	TRBJ2-7	TRBV6-6	TRBD1	CASRSGTGGGEQYF	TGTGCCAGCAGATCCGGGACAGGGGGCGGCGAGCAGTACTTC
NA	15	TRBJ2-7	TRBV7-2	NA	CASSLEPGNSYEQYF	TGTGCCAGCAGCTTAGAGCCGGGGAACTCCTACGAGCAGTACTTC
NA	18	TRBJ2-4	TRBV5-4	TRBD2	CASSLGSSGSLTKNIQYF	TGTGCCAGCAGCTTGGGCTCTAGCGGGAGTTTGACCAAAAACATTCAGTACTTC
NA	16	TRBJ2-7	TRBV10-3	NA	CAISDVVGGKSYEQYF	TGTGCCATCAGTGATGTCGTAGGAGGGAAGTCCTACGAGCAGTACTTC
NA	14	TRBJ2-1	TRBV5-1	TRBD2	CASSLIRGDDEQFF	TGCGCCAGCAGCTTGATTCGGGGGGACGATGAGCAGTTCTTC
few	14	TRBJ2-2	TRBV6-5	NA	CASGRDGETGELFF	TGTGCCAGCGGGCGGGATGGGGAAACCGGGGAGCTGTTTTTT
NA	14	TRBJ2-3	TRBV9	NA	CASTSGLATDTQYF	TGTGCCAGCACCTCCGGGCTAGCGACAGATACGCAGTATTTT
NA	15	TRBJ2-1	TRBV4-1	TRBD2	CASRASGSSYNEQFF	TGCGCCAGCAGAGCCAGCGGGAGTTCCTACAATGAGCAGTTCTTC
NA	14	TRBJ1-1	TRBV19	TRBD1	CASRRQGPGPEAFF	TGTGCCAGTAGGAGACAGGGGCCGGGACCTGAAGCTTTCTTT
once	15	TRBJ2-1	TRBV9	TRBD2	CASNLAGTLYNEQFF	TGTGCCAGCAACCTAGCGGGGACACTCTACAATGAGCAGTTCTTC
NA	15	TRBJ2-1	TRBV5-4	TRBD2	CASSLAGTRVDEQFF	TGTGCCAGCAGCTTGGCCGGGACTAGGGTAGATGAGCAGTTCTTC
NA	16	TRBJ2-2	TRBV10-3	NA	CAISEGGPMNTGELFF	TGTGCCATCAGTGAGGGGGGGCCGATGAACACCGGGGAGCTGTTTTTT
NA	14	TRBJ2-7	TRBV7-8	TRBD2	CASRAGTSSYEQYF	TGTGCCAGCAGGGCCGGGACTAGCTCCTACGAGCAGTACTTC
NA	16	TRBJ2-7	TRBV4-3	NA	CASSPEVGGVSYEQYF	TGCGCCAGCAGCCCAGAAGTGGGCGGTGTCTCCTACGAGCAGTACTTC
NA	14	TRBJ2-3	TRBV27	NA	CASSLSGGTDTQYF	TGTGCCAGCAGTTTATCGGGGGGCACAGATACGCAGTATTTT
NA	13	TRBJ1-1	TRBV19	TRBD1	CASSWGQGREAFF	TGTGCCAGTAGTTGGGGACAGGGAAGAGAAGCTTTCTTT
few	13	TRBJ1-1	TRBV30	NA	CAWRRLGLTEAFF	TGTGCCTGGAGGCGGCTGGGACTCACTGAAGCTTTCTTT
few	15	TRBJ1-4	TRBV5-4	NA	CATGGAYTTNEKLFF	TGTGCCACGGGTGGGGCCTATACAACTAATGAAAAACTGTTTTTT
once	16	TRBJ1-1	TRBV27	NA	CASSGVAGRGNTEAFF	TGTGCCAGCAGTGGGGTGGCAGGGAGGGGGAACACTGAAGCTTTCTTT
NA	14	TRBJ1-1	TRBV19	NA	CASSMYAEDTEAFF	TGTGCCAGTAGTATGTACGCGGAGGACACTGAAGCTTTCTTT
NA	15	TRBJ1-5	TRBV28	NA	CASTIEDSTNQPQHF	TGTGCCAGCACCATAGAGGACAGCACTAATCAGCCCCAGCATTTT
NA	14	TRBJ2-1	TRBV7-2	NA	CASSLGGQTGEQFF	TGTGCCAGCAGCTTAGGAGGTCAGACGGGTGAGCAGTTCTTC
NA	14	TRBJ1-2	TRBV19	NA	CASSIGGRGSGYTF	TGTGCCAGTAGTATAGGCGGCAGGGGATCTGGCTACACCTTC
once	14	TRBJ1-2	TRBV7-3	NA	CASSPTGGRDGYTF	TGTGCCAGCAGCCCGACGGGGGGGCGGGATGGCTACACCTTC
NA	16	TRBJ2-1	TRBV2	TRBD2	CASSDSLAGPYNEQFF	TGTGCCAGCAGTGACTCCCTAGCGGGGCCCTACAATGAGCAGTTCTTC
once	15	TRBJ1-5	TRBV19	NA	CASRWGANSNQPQHF	TGTGCCAGTAGATGGGGGGCGAATAGCAATCAGCCCCAGCATTTT
NA	13	TRBJ2-1	TRBV10-2	NA	CASSPRLNNEQFF	TGCGCCAGCAGCCCCAGGCTCAACAATGAGCAGTTCTTC
NA	12	TRBJ2-4	TRBV21-1	NA	CASSPPKNIQYF	TGTGCCAGCAGCCCCCCCAAAAACATTCAGTACTTC
NA	17	TRBJ2-3	TRBV18	NA	CASTTLPAGDPSDTQYF	TGTGCCAGCACCACACTGCCGGCAGGGGACCCTTCAGATACGCAGTATTTT
NA	15	TRBJ1-3	TRBV9	TRBD1	CASSVLADTGDTIYF	TGTGCCAGCAGCGTCCTAGCGGACACAGGGGACACCATATATTTT
NA	16	TRBJ2-2	TRBV11-2	NA	CASSLQTGANTGELFF	TGTGCCAGCAGCTTACAGACCGGGGCGAACACCGGGGAGCTGTTTTTT
once	13	TRBJ2-3	TRBV5-1	NA	CASSPPGTDTQYF	TGCGCCAGCAGCCCGCCCGGGACCGATACGCAGTATTTT
NA	14	TRBJ2-7	TRBV7-8	NA	CASSLYREEDEQYF	TGTGCCAGCAGCTTGTATAGGGAAGAAGACGAGCAGTACTTC
NA	14	TRBJ2-7	TRBV6-6	TRBD1	CASRKGQGNHEQYF	TGTGCCAGCAGAAAGGGACAGGGTAACCACGAGCAGTACTTC
NA	15	TRBJ2-5	TRBV28	NA	CASSLGASVQETQYF	TGTGCCAGCAGTTTAGGGGCTAGCGTACAAGAGACCCAGTACTTC